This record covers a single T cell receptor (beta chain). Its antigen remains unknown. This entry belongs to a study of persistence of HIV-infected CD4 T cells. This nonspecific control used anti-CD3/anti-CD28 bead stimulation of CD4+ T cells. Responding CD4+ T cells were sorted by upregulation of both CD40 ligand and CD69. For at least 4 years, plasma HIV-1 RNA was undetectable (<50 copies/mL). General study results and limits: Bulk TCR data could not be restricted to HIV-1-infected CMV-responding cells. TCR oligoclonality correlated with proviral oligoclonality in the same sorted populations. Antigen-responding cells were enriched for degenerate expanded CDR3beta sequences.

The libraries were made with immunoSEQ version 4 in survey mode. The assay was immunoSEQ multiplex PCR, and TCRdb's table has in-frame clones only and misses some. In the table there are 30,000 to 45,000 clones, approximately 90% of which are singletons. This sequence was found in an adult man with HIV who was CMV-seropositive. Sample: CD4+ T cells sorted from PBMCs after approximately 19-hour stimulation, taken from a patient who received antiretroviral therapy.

CDR3: CASNRQGQYEQYF. CDR3 nucleotides: TGCGCCAGCAATAGACAGGGGCAGTACGAGCAGTACTTC. The chain employs TRBV10-2 and TRBJ2-7; 8 bases match TRBD1. The CDR3 length is 13 residues. The germline CDR1 and CDR2 sequences are WSHSY and SAAADI. The J segment lost 4 bases and the V segment lost 7 bases, leaving 6 bases of the junction unmatched.